This is a list of T cell receptor beta chains from one sample in a study of blood T cell repertoires in COVID-19. The repertoire was sequenced with immunoSEQ multiplex PCR; TCRdb's copy has only in-frame clones and lacks some. The sample records about 300,000 clones, around nine tenths being singletons. The material sequenced was peripheral blood. The receptors were sampled from a man aged 35 to 55 with acute or convalescent COVID-19. Each CDR3 is given with its conserved first and last residue. Each record gives: J gene, V gene, D gene, clone size, CDR3 protein, CDR3 DNA. A D gene is named only where the DNA matches it firmly. Some rows mark clone size as missing; the rest say once, few, many or name a class of expanded clone.

j_call: TRBJ1-1; v_call: TRBV11-3; d_call: NA; clone_size: NA; cdr3_aa: CASSLGQGRDTEAFF; cdr3_nt: TGTGCCAGCAGCCTGGGGCAGGGTAGGGACACTGAAGCTTTCTTT
j_call: TRBJ1-4; v_call: TRBV5-1; d_call: NA; clone_size: NA; cdr3_aa: CASSLETPYWGEKLFF; cdr3_nt: TGCGCCAGCAGCTTGGAGACCCCCTACTGGGGCGAAAAACTGTTTTTT
j_call: TRBJ1-6; v_call: TRBV15; d_call: NA; clone_size: NA; cdr3_aa: CATSRGRLAGSPLHF; cdr3_nt: TGTGCCACCAGCAGAGGACGACTGGCGGGTTCACCCCTCCACTTT
j_call: TRBJ1-2; v_call: TRBV3-1/TRBV3-2; d_call: TRBD1; clone_size: NA; cdr3_aa: CASSQLTGEGGYTF; cdr3_nt: TGTGCCAGCAGCCAACTCACAGGGGAAGGTGGCTACACCTTC
j_call: TRBJ1-5; v_call: TRBV7-2; d_call: NA; clone_size: NA; cdr3_aa: CASSLAGGGQPQHF; cdr3_nt: TGTGCCAGCAGCTTAGCCGGGGGAGGTCAGCCCCAGCATTTT
j_call: TRBJ1-3; v_call: TRBV4-2; d_call: TRBD1; clone_size: NA; cdr3_aa: CASSPWDRGRPGNTIYF; cdr3_nt: TGTGCCAGCAGCCCATGGGACAGGGGCAGGCCTGGAAACACCATATATTTT
j_call: TRBJ1-2; v_call: TRBV7-8; d_call: NA; clone_size: NA; cdr3_aa: CASSPFRTHGGYGYTF; cdr3_nt: TGTGCCAGCAGCCCCTTTAGGACCCACGGAGGCTATGGCTACACCTTC
j_call: TRBJ1-4; v_call: TRBV5-6; d_call: NA; clone_size: NA; cdr3_aa: CASSLVGSGREKLFF; cdr3_nt: TGTGCCAGCAGCTTGGTTGGGTCGGGGAGGGAAAAACTGTTTTTT
j_call: TRBJ1-5; v_call: TRBV7-8; d_call: NA; clone_size: few; cdr3_aa: CASSSAPGGHQPQHF; cdr3_nt: TGTGCCAGCAGCTCCGCCCCAGGAGGGCATCAGCCCCAGCATTTT
j_call: TRBJ2-2; v_call: TRBV29-1; d_call: NA; clone_size: NA; cdr3_aa: CSVTDFTGELFF; cdr3_nt: TGCAGCGTTACGGACTTCACCGGGGAGCTGTTTTTT
j_call: TRBJ1-6; v_call: TRBV5-1; d_call: TRBD1; clone_size: NA; cdr3_aa: CASSLRGTGDSPLHF; cdr3_nt: TGCGCCAGCAGCTTGCGGGGGACAGGGGATTCACCCCTCCACTTT
j_call: TRBJ1-1; v_call: TRBV6-5; d_call: NA; clone_size: NA; cdr3_aa: CASGKGGWNTEAFF; cdr3_nt: TGTGCCAGCGGAAAGGGGGGGTGGAACACTGAAGCTTTCTTT
j_call: TRBJ1-1; v_call: TRBV20-1; d_call: NA; clone_size: NA; cdr3_aa: CSASMNTEAFF; cdr3_nt: TGCAGTGCTAGCATGAACACTGAAGCTTTCTTT
j_call: TRBJ2-7; v_call: TRBV18; d_call: TRBD1; clone_size: NA; cdr3_aa: CASSSGQGETSSYEQYF; cdr3_nt: TGTGCCAGCTCATCGGGACAGGGGGAAACCAGCTCCTACGAGCAGTACTTC
j_call: TRBJ2-2; v_call: TRBV7-8; d_call: TRBD2; clone_size: NA; cdr3_aa: CASSLGLAGTGELFF; cdr3_nt: TGTGCCAGCAGCCTGGGACTAGCGGGGACCGGGGAGCTGTTTTTT
j_call: TRBJ2-5; v_call: TRBV23-1; d_call: NA; clone_size: once; cdr3_aa: CASSRAPQETQYF; cdr3_nt: TGCGCCAGCAGTCGGGCTCCCCAAGAGACCCAGTACTTC
j_call: TRBJ2-1; v_call: TRBV7-9; d_call: TRBD1; clone_size: NA; cdr3_aa: CASSPGQGNYNEQFF; cdr3_nt: TGTGCCAGCAGCCCGGGACAGGGGAACTACAATGAGCAGTTCTTC
j_call: TRBJ1-2; v_call: TRBV10-2; d_call: TRBD1; clone_size: NA; cdr3_aa: CASLRDSYGYTF; cdr3_nt: TGCGCCAGCCTCCGGGACAGCTATGGCTACACCTTC
j_call: TRBJ1-1; v_call: TRBV6-5; d_call: TRBD1; clone_size: NA; cdr3_aa: CASSPPGQGKAFF; cdr3_nt: TGTGCCAGCAGCCCACCGGGACAGGGAAAAGCTTTCTTT
j_call: TRBJ2-3; v_call: TRBV10-3; d_call: NA; clone_size: once; cdr3_aa: CAISGQGTDTQYF; cdr3_nt: TGTGCCATCAGTGGACAGGGCACAGATACGCAGTATTTT
j_call: TRBJ1-1; v_call: TRBV27; d_call: NA; clone_size: NA; cdr3_aa: CASSTMGLSNTEAFF; cdr3_nt: TGTGCCAGCAGTACCATGGGACTGTCGAACACTGAAGCTTTCTTT
j_call: TRBJ1-3; v_call: TRBV19; d_call: NA; clone_size: NA; cdr3_aa: CATSEGGAENTIYF; cdr3_nt: TGTGCCACCTCCGAGGGGGGGGCAGAAAACACCATATATTTT
j_call: TRBJ1-2; v_call: TRBV7-5; d_call: NA; clone_size: NA; cdr3_aa: CVRSPAGRGIGLCGYTF; cdr3_nt: TGTGTCAGAAGCCCCGCCGGCAGGGGAATTGGTCTGTGTGGCTACACCTTC
j_call: TRBJ1-5; v_call: TRBV27; d_call: NA; clone_size: few; cdr3_aa: CASSDGTTRNQPQHF; cdr3_nt: TGTGCCAGCAGTGATGGGACAACTCGCAATCAGCCCCAGCATTTT
j_call: TRBJ2-7; v_call: TRBV6-5; d_call: TRBD1; clone_size: few; cdr3_aa: CASNLGQAYEQYF; cdr3_nt: TGTGCCAGCAACCTTGGACAGGCTTACGAGCAGTACTTC
j_call: TRBJ1-3; v_call: TRBV4-2; d_call: NA; clone_size: NA; cdr3_aa: CASSTDTGNTIYF; cdr3_nt: TGTGCCAGCAGCACCGACACCGGAAACACCATATATTTT
j_call: TRBJ1-5; v_call: TRBV5-8; d_call: TRBD1; clone_size: NA; cdr3_aa: CASSLEGASGNQPQHF; cdr3_nt: TGTGCCAGCAGCTTAGAGGGGGCAAGCGGCAATCAGCCCCAGCATTTT
j_call: TRBJ2-3; v_call: TRBV4-1; d_call: TRBD1; clone_size: NA; cdr3_aa: CASSPLDRGTQDTQYF; cdr3_nt: TGCGCCAGCAGCCCCTTGGACAGGGGGACGCAAGATACGCAGTATTTT
j_call: TRBJ2-5; v_call: TRBV25-1; d_call: TRBD1; clone_size: NA; cdr3_aa: CASSASGTAETQYF; cdr3_nt: TGTGCCAGCAGTGCCTCCGGGACAGCCGAGACCCAGTACTTC
j_call: TRBJ2-1; v_call: TRBV15; d_call: NA; clone_size: NA; cdr3_aa: CATSRDWFRVTGIENEQFF; cdr3_nt: TGTGCCACCAGCAGAGATTGGTTTCGGGTCACAGGGATAGAAAATGAGCAGTTCTTC
j_call: TRBJ2-4; v_call: TRBV2; d_call: NA; clone_size: NA; cdr3_aa: CASSPGTVAADIQYF; cdr3_nt: TGTGCCAGCAGTCCCGGGACTGTCGCGGCGGACATTCAGTACTTC
j_call: TRBJ1-2; v_call: TRBV3-1/TRBV3-2; d_call: TRBD1; clone_size: NA; cdr3_aa: CASSQQRGRDGYTF; cdr3_nt: TGTGCCAGCAGCCAACAAAGGGGGCGAGATGGCTACACCTTC
j_call: TRBJ1-2; v_call: TRBV4-1; d_call: TRBD1; clone_size: once; cdr3_aa: CASSQSSSGTGDNYGYTF; cdr3_nt: TGCGCCAGCAGCCAGAGCTCCTCCGGGACAGGGGATAACTATGGCTACACCTTC
j_call: TRBJ1-5; v_call: TRBV2; d_call: TRBD1; clone_size: NA; cdr3_aa: CASSGRGDQPQHF; cdr3_nt: TGTGCCAGCAGTGGCAGGGGGGATCAGCCCCAGCATTTT
j_call: TRBJ2-7; v_call: TRBV5-4; d_call: NA; clone_size: NA; cdr3_aa: CASSSFSYEQYF; cdr3_nt: TGTGCCAGCAGTTCCTTCTCCTACGAGCAGTACTTC
j_call: TRBJ1-1; v_call: TRBV6-6; d_call: NA; clone_size: NA; cdr3_aa: CASTESQVEAFF; cdr3_nt: TGTGCCAGCACCGAGTCACAGGTAGAAGCTTTCTTT
j_call: TRBJ2-1; v_call: TRBV18; d_call: NA; clone_size: NA; cdr3_aa: CASSPPGAPRALESQFF; cdr3_nt: TGTGCCAGCTCACCACCGGGGGCTCCGAGGGCCCTTGAAAGCCAGTTCTTC
j_call: TRBJ2-7; v_call: TRBV30; d_call: TRBD1; clone_size: NA; cdr3_aa: CAWSRGIHEQYF; cdr3_nt: TGTGCCTGGAGCAGGGGGATCCACGAGCAGTACTTC
j_call: TRBJ2-7; v_call: TRBV5-1; d_call: TRBD1; clone_size: NA; cdr3_aa: CASSHRDRVGEQYF; cdr3_nt: TGCGCCAGCAGCCACCGGGACAGGGTGGGCGAGCAGTACTTC
j_call: TRBJ2-2; v_call: TRBV5-1; d_call: NA; clone_size: NA; cdr3_aa: CASRWAGNTGELFF; cdr3_nt: TGCGCCAGCAGATGGGCCGGAAACACCGGGGAGCTGTTTTTT
j_call: TRBJ1-2; v_call: TRBV19; d_call: NA; clone_size: NA; cdr3_aa: CASTTTAYGYTF; cdr3_nt: TGTGCCAGTACCACGACAGCCTATGGCTACACCTTC
j_call: TRBJ1-2; v_call: TRBV9; d_call: TRBD1; clone_size: NA; cdr3_aa: CASSAGQENYGYTF; cdr3_nt: TGTGCCAGCAGCGCGGGACAGGAGAACTATGGCTACACCTTC